This T cell receptor beta chain was captured in a study of Ad26.COV2.S vaccination and SARS-CoV-2 variants. Study-wide results and limits: It is possible that the TCR breadth and depth analyses underestimated the total T cell responses. Substantial breadth in spike-specific CD8+ and CD4+ T cell responses was reportedly seen after vaccination. Measurement of non-spike TCR breadth gave similar results in vaccine and placebo recipients. Individuals receiving vaccine had higher spike-specific TCR breadth than placebo recipients did.

This clone was counted once. Antigen specificity is unknown. Clones were read by immunoSEQ multiplex PCR, and TCRdb kept only the in-frame ones, dropping some. Altogether nearly 95,000 clones are present, approximately 81% being singletons, with the ten largest covering approximately 15%. This receptor was taken from a human donor who had recovered from COVID-19. Material: peripheral blood, obtained after recovery from COVID-19.

This CDR3 reads CASSPFVGGNTEAFF. The CDR3 DNA reads TGTGCCAGTAGCCCCTTTGTAGGTGGGAACACTGAAGCTTTCTTT. J is TRBJ1-1 and V is TRBV19, with D uncertain. The CDR3 runs 15 residues. Per germline, CDR1 LNHDA and CDR2 SQIVND (reference sequence). V was clipped by 6 bases and J by 1 base, with 15 bases between them.